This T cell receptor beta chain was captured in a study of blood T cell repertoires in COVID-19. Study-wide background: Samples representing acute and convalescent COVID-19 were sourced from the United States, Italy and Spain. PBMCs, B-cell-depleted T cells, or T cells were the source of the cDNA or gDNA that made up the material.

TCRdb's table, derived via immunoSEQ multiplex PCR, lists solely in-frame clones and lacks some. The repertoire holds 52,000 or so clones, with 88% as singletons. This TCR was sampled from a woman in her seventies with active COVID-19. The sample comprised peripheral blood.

CDR3 region: CASSSGQGREKLFF. The CDR3 DNA follows: TGTGCCAGTAGCTCGGGACAGGGGAGAGAAAAACTGTTTTTT. J is TRBJ1-4 and V is TRBV19; 10 bases align to TRBD1. This CDR3 comprises 14 residues. Per the germline V gene, CDR1 is LNHDA and CDR2 is SQIVND (reference sequence). The junction had 6 bases not matched to a gene; V was cut back by 6 bases and J by 8 bases.